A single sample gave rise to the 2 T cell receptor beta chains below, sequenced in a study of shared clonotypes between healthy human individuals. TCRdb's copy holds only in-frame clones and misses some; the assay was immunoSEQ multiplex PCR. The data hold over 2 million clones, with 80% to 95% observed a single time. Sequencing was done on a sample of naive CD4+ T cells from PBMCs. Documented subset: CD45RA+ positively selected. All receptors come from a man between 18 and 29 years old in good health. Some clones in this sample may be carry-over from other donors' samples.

The CDR3 DNA reads TGCAGCGGTCGGACAGGGGGCTTGGAGACCCAGTACTTC. Translated: CSGRTGGLETQYF. The chain joins TRBV29-1 to TRBJ2-5; 11 positions match TRBD1. The CDR3 contains 13 residues. Per germline, CDR1 SQVTM and CDR2 ANQGSEA. The V segment lost 7 bases and the J segment 5 bases; nucleotides outside the gene matches: 6.

The CDR3 loop is CATSRGPGGYEQYF. In DNA, the CDR3 is TGTGCCACCAGCAGAGGACCAGGGGGATACGAGCAGTACTTC. The rearrangement joins TRBV15 to TRBJ2-7, with TRBD1 identical over 7 bases. The CDR3 runs to 14 residues. Germline V gene data show CDR1 as LNHNV and CDR2 as YYDKDF (reference sequence). The ends lost 1 base at V and 4 bases at J; junction bases unmatched: 4.